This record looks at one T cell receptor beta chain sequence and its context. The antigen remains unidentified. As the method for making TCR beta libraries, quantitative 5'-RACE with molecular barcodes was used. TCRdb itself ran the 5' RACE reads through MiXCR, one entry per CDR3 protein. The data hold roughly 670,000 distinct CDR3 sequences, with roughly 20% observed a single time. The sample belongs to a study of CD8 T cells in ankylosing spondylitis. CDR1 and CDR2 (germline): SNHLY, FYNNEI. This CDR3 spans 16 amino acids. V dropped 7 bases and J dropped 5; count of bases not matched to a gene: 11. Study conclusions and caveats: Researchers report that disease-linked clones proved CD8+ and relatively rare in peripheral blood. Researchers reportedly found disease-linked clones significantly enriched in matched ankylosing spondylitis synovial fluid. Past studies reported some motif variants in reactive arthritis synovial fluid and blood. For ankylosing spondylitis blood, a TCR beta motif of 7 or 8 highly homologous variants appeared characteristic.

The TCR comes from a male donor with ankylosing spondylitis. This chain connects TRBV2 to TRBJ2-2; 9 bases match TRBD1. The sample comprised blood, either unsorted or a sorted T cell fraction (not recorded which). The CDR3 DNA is TGTGCCAGCACCGGAACAGGGGGCGCGGGAACCGGGGAGCTGTTTTTT. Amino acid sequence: CASTGTGGAGTGELFF.